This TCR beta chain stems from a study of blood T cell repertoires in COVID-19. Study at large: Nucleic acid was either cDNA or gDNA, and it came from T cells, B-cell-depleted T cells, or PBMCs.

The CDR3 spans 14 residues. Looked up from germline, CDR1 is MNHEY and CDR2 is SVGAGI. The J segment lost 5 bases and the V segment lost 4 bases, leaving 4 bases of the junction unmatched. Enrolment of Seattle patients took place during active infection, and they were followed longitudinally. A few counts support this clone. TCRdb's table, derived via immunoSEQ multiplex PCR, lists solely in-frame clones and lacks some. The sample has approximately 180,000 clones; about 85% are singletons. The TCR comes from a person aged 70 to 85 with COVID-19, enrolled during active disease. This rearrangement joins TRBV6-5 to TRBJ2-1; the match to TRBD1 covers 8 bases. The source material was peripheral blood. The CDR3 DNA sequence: TGTGCCAGCAGTTCGGGACAGGAGGACAATGAGCAGTTCTTC. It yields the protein CASSSGQEDNEQFF.